The 27 T cell receptor beta chains reported below all come from one sample, sequenced in a study of shared clonotypes between healthy human individuals. The method was immunoSEQ multiplex PCR; TCRdb's version includes in-frame clones alone and lacks a portion of them. This table has roughly 760,000 clones, under 80% appearing once. The sequenced sample was memory CD4+ T cells sorted from blood. Subset defined: CD45RA-negative fraction. These receptor sequences come from a woman in her 30s in good health.

This chain uses TRBV2 with TRBJ1-2, with TRBD1 as a possible D gene (5 bases). CDR1 SNHLY and CDR2 FYNNEI come from the germline V gene. This CDR3 region has 13 residues. The V end was cut by 10 bases, the J end by 4 bases, with 16 bases between. CDR3 in amino acids: CATGGAGTYGYTF. The CDR3 DNA is TGTGCCACCGGTGGGGCTGGCACCTATGGCTACACCTTC.

The chain employs TRBV27 and TRBJ2-1; the D gene is possibly TRBD2 (5 bases). Germline V lookup: CDR1 MNHEY, CDR2 SMNVEV (reference sequence). Trimming shortened V by 4 bases and J by 0 bases, and 19 bases separated the two germline ends. This CDR3 is built from 18 residues. As DNA, the CDR3 is TGTGCCAGCAGTTCGTCCTCTCCCAGCGGAAGCTCCTACAATGAGCAGTTCTTC. Its translation: CASSSSSPSGSSYNEQFF.

The chain combines TRBV14 with TRBJ2-7; tentatively, D is TRBD2 (6 bases). CDR1 and CDR2 (germline): SGHDN, FVKESK. The germline V and J ends were trimmed by 4 bases and 4 bases, with 8 bases remaining between them. The CDR3 loop spans 12 amino acids. The CDR3 loop is CASSLGGYEQYF. The CDR3 DNA reads as TGTGCCAGCAGCCTTGGGGGGTACGAGCAGTACTTC.

This clone was recorded only once. This chain links TRBV28 with TRBJ1-2; no clear D gene. CDR1 is MDHEN and CDR2 is SYDVKM in the germline V gene. With 5 bases removed from V and 8 bases from J, the gap between germline ends came to 6 bases. CDR3 length: 10 residues. For the CDR3, the DNA is TGTGCCAGCAGTCAGGAGGGCTACACCTTC. Amino acids: CASSQEGYTF.

The CDR3 region has the DNA TGTGCCAGCAGACCGCACGGGAAAAGGTGCACCTTC. Its protein product is CASRPHGKRCTF. This chain joins TRBV7-9 and TRBJ1-2; unclear D gene. The CDR3 sequence is 12 residues long. The germline V and J ends were trimmed by 6 bases and 13 bases, with 18 bases remaining between them. Germline V gives CDR1 SEHNR, CDR2 FQNEAQ (reference sequence).

The V and J genes are TRBV19 and TRBJ2-7; 12 bases are shared with TRBD1. Germline V lookup: CDR1 LNHDA, CDR2 SQIVND (reference sequence). The CDR3 loop spans 14 amino acids. V lost 3 bases, J lost 7 bases, and 4 bases stayed unmatched. The DNA for the CDR3 is TGTGCCAGTAGTATGGGACAGGGGGCAAGAGAGCAGTACTTC. This codes for CASSMGQGAREQYF.

This clone occurred a few times. Different DNA sequences within this sample yield the same CDR3. The chain joins TRBV28 to TRBJ2-7; 8 positions match TRBD1. The CDR3 spans 15 residues. The germline V gene has CDR1 MDHEN and CDR2 SYDVKM. Trimming cost V 4 bases and J 1 base; bases outside gene matches: 6. CDR3 in amino acids: CASSSSGTGSYEQYF. The CDR3 nucleotides read TGTGCCAGCAGTTCCTCCGGGACAGGTTCCTACGAGCAGTACTTC.

The CDR3, as DNA: TGTGCCAGCAGCCCCCGGGGACTGTCCTACGAGCAGTACTTC. As protein: CASSPRGLSYEQYF. The V and J genes are TRBV13 and TRBJ2-7; D perhaps matches TRBD2 (6 bases). The CDR3 loop spans 14 amino acids. V was shortened by 5 bases and J by 1 base, with 12 bases between the two germline ends. Germline lookup yields CDR1 PRHDT and CDR2 FYEKMQ (reference sequence).

The chain is built from TRBV19 and TRBJ1-2, with 7 bases identical to TRBD1. This CDR3 is 16 amino acids long. Germline CDR1 and CDR2: LNHDA and SQIVND (reference sequence). Trimming at V came to 4 bases and at J to 1 base, leaving 9 bases not matched to a gene. Written as DNA, the CDR3 is TGTGCCAGTAGTACTCGAGGGACAGTCGGTAACTATGGCTACACCTTC. Protein: CASSTRGTVGNYGYTF.

V is TRBV2 and J is TRBJ1-6, with no clear D. Germline loops: CDR1 SNHLY, CDR2 FYNNEI. The ends were cut back, 7 bases at V and 9 bases at J, with 13 bases in the middle. The CDR3 has 13 amino acids. The CDR3 region is CASIMGRSSPLHF. The CDR3 nucleotides are TGTGCCAGCATTATGGGCAGGAGTTCACCCCTCCACTTT.

The chain couples TRBV10-2 to TRBJ2-1, with 8 bases identical to TRBD1. This CDR3 region has 14 residues. Trimming removed 6 bases from V and 6 bases from J; junction bases left unmatched: 7. Per the germline V gene, CDR1 is WSHSY and CDR2 is SAAADI. CDR3 sequence: CASRSGQGGNEQFF. CDR3 bases: TGCGCCAGCAGGTCTGGACAGGGTGGCAATGAGCAGTTCTTC.

V and J are TRBV19 and TRBJ1-5, with D uncertain. Germline CDR1 and CDR2: LNHDA and SQIVND (reference sequence). The CDR3 runs to 13 residues. V lost 4 bases and J 4 bases, leaving 8 bases between the germline ends. CDR3 sequence (DNA): TGTGCCAGTAGTAAATCGGGGAATCAGCCCCAGCATTTT. It specifies CASSKSGNQPQHF.

This clone is medium-sized (0.01 to 0.1%) within its sample. V and J are TRBV29-1 and TRBJ2-7, with TRBD1 identical over 7 bases. This CDR3 has 12 amino acids. Germline V gene data show CDR1 as SQVTM and CDR2 as ANQGSEA. Trimming at V came to 7 bases and at J to 5 bases, leaving 8 bases not matched to a gene. CDR3 region: CSAGMTGNEQYF. For the CDR3, the DNA is TGCAGCGCAGGTATGACAGGGAACGAGCAGTACTTC.

The chain links TRBV19 to TRBJ1-5; 10 nucleotides agree with TRBD1. Trimming took 10 bases from V and 7 from J; bases not matched to a gene: 7. This CDR3 has 13 amino acids. Looked up from germline, CDR1 is LNHDA and CDR2 is SQIVND (reference sequence). CDR3 DNA sequence: TGTGCCACGTCCGGGGACAGGGGCCAGCCCCAGCATTTT. Protein: CATSGDRGQPQHF.

Regarding this clone: The same CDR3 can be traced to other DNA sequences in this sample. The J gene is TRBJ1-2, the V gene TRBV20-1; D is uncertain. V was trimmed by 6 bases and J by 6 bases, leaving 8 bases between them. Germline lookup yields CDR1 DFQATT and CDR2 SNEGSKA (reference sequence). The CDR3 is made up of 10 amino acids. CDR3 in DNA: TGCAGTGCCCCGAGGGATGGCTACACCTTC. Amino acids: CSAPRDGYTF.

This chain links TRBV21-1 with TRBJ1-2. TRBV21-1 is designated a pseudogene. CDR3 length: 19 amino acids. CDR3 sequence: CASSRNSRDGALKPDGYTF. The CDR3 DNA is TGTGCCAGCAGCAGAAATTCTAGGGACGGAGCACTGAAACCAGATGGCTACACCTTC.

This clone was seen a few times. The chain joins TRBV5-6 to TRBJ1-1; 7 nucleotides agree with TRBD1. Germline CDR1 SGHDT, CDR2 YYEEEE. CDR3 length: 15 residues. The V gene end was trimmed by 1 base and the J gene end by 3 bases; junction bases not matched to a gene: 6. CDR3: CASSLFGDRYTEAFF. CDR3 DNA: TGTGCCAGCAGCTTGTTCGGGGACAGATACACTGAAGCTTTCTTT.

This clone has just one count. This chain joins TRBV28 and TRBJ1-2; no clear D. CDR3 length: 14 amino acids. CDR1 is MDHEN and CDR2 is SYDVKM in the germline V gene. V was clipped by 6 bases and J by 6 bases, with 17 bases between them. CDR3 sequence reads: CASRGTGFGDGYTF. The CDR3 region has the DNA TGTGCCAGCAGGGGTACTGGGTTTGGCGATGGCTACACCTTC.

This clone was recorded a few times. This rearrangement joins TRBV7-6 to TRBJ2-7, with TRBD1 identical over 9 bases. V was pared by 4 bases and J by 1 base, with 2 bases of the junction left unmatched. Per germline, CDR1 SGHVS and CDR2 FNYEAQ. This CDR3 comprises 14 residues. Here the CDR3 DNA reads TGTGCCAGCAGCTCGACAGGGGGTTCCTACGAGCAGTACTTC. As protein: CASSSTGGSYEQYF.

The chain links TRBV9 to TRBJ2-3; D is unresolved. The CDR3 has 12 amino acids. Germline CDR1 SGDLS, CDR2 YYNGEE. V dropped 5 bases and J dropped 2 bases, with 6 bases sitting between them. CDR3 amino acids: CASRAITDTQYF. CDR3 coding DNA: TGTGCCAGCAGAGCCATCACAGATACGCAGTATTTT.

As to this clone: The junction departs from germline at one end; a sequencing error may be responsible. V is TRBV6-6 and J is TRBJ2-3, with 8 bases lining up with TRBD2. The CDR3 runs 15 residues. In germline, CDR1 is MNHNY, CDR2 SVGAGI (reference sequence). This chain's CDR3 is CASSKGLGRADTQYF. In DNA, the CDR3 is TGCGCCAGCAGTAAGGGACTAGGACGAGCAGATACGCAGTATTTT.

In the case of this clone: The same CDR3 arises from other DNA sequences in this sample as well. DNA for the CDR3: TGCAGCGTTGACAGGGGGCGGGAGACCCAGTACTTC. Its translation: CSVDRGRETQYF. The chain is built from TRBV29-1 and TRBJ2-5; 8 bases are a match to TRBD1. The V and J ends lost 3 bases and 5 bases, in that order; junction bases with no gene match: 2. CDR3 length: 12 amino acids. Germline values: CDR1 SQVTM, CDR2 ANQGSEA.

The J gene is TRBJ1-1, the V gene TRBV20-1, with D tentatively TRBD1 (5 bases). In germline, CDR1 is DFQATT, CDR2 SNEGSKA (reference sequence). The CDR3 sequence is 11 residues long. V gave up 5 bases and J gave up 8 bases, with 12 bases separating them. CDR3 DNA sequence: TGCAGTGCTCAAACTCGGACAGAAGCTTTCTTT. Residues: CSAQTRTEAFF.

The chain carries TRBV6-1 and TRBJ1-2; no clear D gene. The CDR3 runs to 15 residues. Between the trimmed V and J ends, which lost 0 bases and 1 base, there was a span of 9 bases. Germline loops: CDR1 MNHNS, CDR2 SASEGT. This chain's CDR3 is CASSEAQTGNYGYTF. The CDR3 nucleotides are TGTGCCAGCAGTGAAGCGCAGACGGGTAACTATGGCTACACCTTC.

The V and J genes are TRBV30 and TRBJ1-1; D remains unclear. V lost 6 bases to trimming and J lost 1 base, with 6 bases between them. CDR1 GTSNPN and CDR2 SVGIG come from the germline V gene (reference sequence). This CDR3 has 11 amino acids. The DNA of the CDR3 is TGTGCCTGTGTCCCGAACACTGAAGCTTTCTTT. It is translated as CACVPNTEAFF.

This chain joins TRBV28 and TRBJ2-6; TRBD1 aligns across 9 bases. CDR1 and CDR2 (germline): MDHEN, SYDVKM. The CDR3 covers 20 residues. V trimming: 9 bases; J trimming: 4 bases; junction bases outside the gene matches: 22. In DNA, the CDR3 is TGTGCCAGTCGTCCAACGATACTCCGGGACAGGGCCTCAGGGGCCAACGTCCTGACTTTC. It specifies CASRPTILRDRASGANVLTF. Based on the CDR3 plus reference TRBV28 and TRBJ2-6, the full variable domain is DVKVTQSSRYLVKRTGEKVFLECVQDMDHENMFWYRQDPGLGLRLIYFSYDVKMKEKGDIPEGYSVSREKKERFSLILESASTNQTSMYLCASRPTILRDRASGANVLTFGAGSRLTVL.

V usage is TRBV6-1 and J usage is TRBJ2-3; TRBD2 aligns across 13 bases. Germline CDR1 MNHNS, CDR2 SASEGT. The CDR3 length is 15 residues. V shed 5 bases and J 6 bases; nucleotides not matched to a gene: 5. This chain's CDR3 is CASSWTSGSRDTQYF. The CDR3 nucleotides read TGTGCCAGCAGTTGGACTAGCGGGAGCCGGGATACGCAGTATTTT.